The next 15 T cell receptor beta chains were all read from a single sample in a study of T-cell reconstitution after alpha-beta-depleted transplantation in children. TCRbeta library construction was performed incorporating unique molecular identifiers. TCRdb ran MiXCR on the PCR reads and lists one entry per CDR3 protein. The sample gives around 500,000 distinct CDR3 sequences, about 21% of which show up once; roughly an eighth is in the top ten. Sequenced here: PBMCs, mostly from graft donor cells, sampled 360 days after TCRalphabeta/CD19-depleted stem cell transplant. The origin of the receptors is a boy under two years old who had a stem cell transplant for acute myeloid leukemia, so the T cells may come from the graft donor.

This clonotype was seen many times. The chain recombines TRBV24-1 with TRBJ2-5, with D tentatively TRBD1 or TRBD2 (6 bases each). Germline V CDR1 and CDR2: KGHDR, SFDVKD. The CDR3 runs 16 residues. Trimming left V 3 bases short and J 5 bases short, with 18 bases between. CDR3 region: CATSDRGQTGMETQYF. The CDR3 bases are TGTGCCACCAGTGATCGGGGGCAGACGGGGATGGAGACCCAGTACTTC.

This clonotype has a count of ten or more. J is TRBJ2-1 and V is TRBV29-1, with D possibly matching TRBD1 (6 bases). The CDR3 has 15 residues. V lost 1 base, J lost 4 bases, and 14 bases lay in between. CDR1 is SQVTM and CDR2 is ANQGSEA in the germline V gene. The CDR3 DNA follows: TGCAGCGTTGAAGTTGGCAGGACAGATTACAATGAGCAGTTCTTC. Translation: CSVEVGRTDYNEQFF.

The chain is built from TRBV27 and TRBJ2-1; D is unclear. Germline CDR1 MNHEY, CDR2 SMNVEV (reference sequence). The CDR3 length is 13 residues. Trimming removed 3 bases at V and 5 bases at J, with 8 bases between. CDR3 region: CASSLPANNEQFF. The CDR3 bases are TGTGCCAGCAGTTTGCCCGCTAACAATGAGCAGTTCTTC.

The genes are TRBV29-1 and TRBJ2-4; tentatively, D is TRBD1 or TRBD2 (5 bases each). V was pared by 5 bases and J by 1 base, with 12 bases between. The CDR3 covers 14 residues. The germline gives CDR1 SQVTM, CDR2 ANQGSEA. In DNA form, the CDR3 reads TGCAGCGTTCCCGGGACCGGTGCCAAAAACATTCAGTACTTC. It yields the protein CSVPGTGAKNIQYF.

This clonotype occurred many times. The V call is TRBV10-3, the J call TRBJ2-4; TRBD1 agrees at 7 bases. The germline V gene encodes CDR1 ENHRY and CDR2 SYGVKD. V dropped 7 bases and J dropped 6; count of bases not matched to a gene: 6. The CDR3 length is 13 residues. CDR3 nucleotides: TGTGCCATCAAGGAACAGGGGCTAAACATTCAGTACTTC. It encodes CAIKEQGLNIQYF.

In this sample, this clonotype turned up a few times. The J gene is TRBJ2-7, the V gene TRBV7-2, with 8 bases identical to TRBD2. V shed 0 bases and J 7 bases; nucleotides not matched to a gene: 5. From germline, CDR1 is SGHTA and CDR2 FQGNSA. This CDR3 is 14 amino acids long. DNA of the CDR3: TGTGCCAGCAGCTTAGCGTTCGGGGGGGAGGAGCAGTACTTC. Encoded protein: CASSLAFGGEEQYF.

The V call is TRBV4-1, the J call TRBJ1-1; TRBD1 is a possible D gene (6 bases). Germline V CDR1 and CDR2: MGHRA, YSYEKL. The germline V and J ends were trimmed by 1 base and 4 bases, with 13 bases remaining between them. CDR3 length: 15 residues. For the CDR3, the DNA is TGCGCCAGCAGCCAAGGAATACAGGGTTCCACTGAAGCTTTCTTT. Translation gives CASSQGIQGSTEAFF.

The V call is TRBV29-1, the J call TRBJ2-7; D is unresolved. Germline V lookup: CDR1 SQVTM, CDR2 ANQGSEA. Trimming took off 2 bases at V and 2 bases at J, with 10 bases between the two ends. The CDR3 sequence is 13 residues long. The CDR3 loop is CSVESNSPYEQYF. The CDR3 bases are TGCAGCGTTGAATCCAACAGCCCCTACGAGCAGTACTTC.

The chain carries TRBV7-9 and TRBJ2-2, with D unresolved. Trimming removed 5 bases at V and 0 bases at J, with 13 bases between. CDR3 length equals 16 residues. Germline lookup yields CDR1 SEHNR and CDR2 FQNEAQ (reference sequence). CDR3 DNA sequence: TGTGCCAGCAGCCCCACTACTGCCGCGAACACCGGGGAGCTGTTTTTT. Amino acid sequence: CASSPTTAANTGELFF.

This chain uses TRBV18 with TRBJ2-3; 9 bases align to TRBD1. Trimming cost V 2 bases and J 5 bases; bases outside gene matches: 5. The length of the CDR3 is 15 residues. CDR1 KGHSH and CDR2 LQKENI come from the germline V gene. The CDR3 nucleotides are TGTGCCAGCTCACCATGGACAGGGGTTGAAGATACGCAGTATTTT. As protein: CASSPWTGVEDTQYF.

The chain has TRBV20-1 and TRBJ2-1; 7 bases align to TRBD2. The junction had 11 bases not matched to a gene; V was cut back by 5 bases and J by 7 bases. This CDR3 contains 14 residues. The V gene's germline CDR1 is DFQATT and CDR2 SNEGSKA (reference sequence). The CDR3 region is CSAPIGGGWNEQFF. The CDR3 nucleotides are TGCAGTGCTCCCATTGGCGGGGGATGGAATGAGCAGTTCTTC.

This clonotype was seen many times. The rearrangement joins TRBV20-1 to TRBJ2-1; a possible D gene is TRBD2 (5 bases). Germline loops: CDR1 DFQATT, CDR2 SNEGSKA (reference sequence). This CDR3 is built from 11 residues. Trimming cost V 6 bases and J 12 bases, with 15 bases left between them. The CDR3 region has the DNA TGCAGTGCCACGCGGCGCGAGGGGCAGTTCTTC. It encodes CSATRREGQFF.

The CDR3 DNA sequence: TGTGCCAGCTCACCTTCCGGGGGGATCTCCTACGAGCAGTACTTC. This translates into CASSPSGGISYEQYF. J is TRBJ2-7 and V is TRBV18, with TRBD2 identical over 7 bases. The CDR3 length is 15 residues. J lost 0 bases, V lost 3 bases, and 5 bases had no gene match. CDR1 is KGHSH, CDR2 LQKENI, per germline.

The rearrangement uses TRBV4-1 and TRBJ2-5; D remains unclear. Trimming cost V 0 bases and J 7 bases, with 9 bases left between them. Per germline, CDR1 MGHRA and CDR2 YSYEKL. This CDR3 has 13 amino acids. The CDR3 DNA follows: TGCGCCAGCAGCCAAGACGGAACGGGGACCCAGTACTTC. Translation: CASSQDGTGTQYF.

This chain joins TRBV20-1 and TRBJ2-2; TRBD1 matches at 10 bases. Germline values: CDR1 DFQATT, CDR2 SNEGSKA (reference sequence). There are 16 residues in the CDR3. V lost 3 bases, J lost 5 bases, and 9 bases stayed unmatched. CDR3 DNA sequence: TGCAGTGCTAGCTCCGGGACAGGGGATGGGACCGGGGAGCTGTTTTTT. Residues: CSASSGTGDGTGELFF.